The 21 T cell receptor beta chains given below trace back to one sample, sequenced in a study of human T cells and chemical hapten exposure. Via MiXCR, TCRdb re-called the RACE reads, giving one row per CDR3 protein. The repertoire includes approximately 180,000 distinct CDR3 sequences, roughly 30% of them detected once, and roughly 3% sits in the top ten. Time point described: pre-sensitization, week 0. Treatment in this sample: therapeutic diphenylcyclopropenone sensitization with weekly scalp DPC. The sample here was whole blood, taken in connection with sensitization to the hapten diphenylcyclopropenone (DPC). The receptor source for this set is a woman aged 25-40 years with alopecia areata. Some clones in this sample may be carry-over from other donors' samples.

This clonotype was found a few times. The chain couples TRBV6-2 or TRBV6-3 to TRBJ2-1; TRBD2 agrees at 10 bases. V dropped 3 bases and J dropped 3; count of bases not matched to a gene: 5. The germline gives CDR1 MNHEY, CDR2 SVGEGT. This CDR3 is 16 amino acids long. The CDR3 is CASSYFPSGGYNEQFF. CDR3 nucleotides: TGTGCCAGCAGTTATTTCCCTAGCGGGGGCTACAATGAGCAGTTCTTC.

This clonotype was detected only a few times. The chain links TRBV20-1 to TRBJ1-2, with D hard to call. Trimming took off 3 bases at V and 3 bases at J, with 11 bases between the two ends. This CDR3 comprises 13 residues. The V gene's germline CDR1 is DFQATT and CDR2 SNEGSKA (reference sequence). The CDR3 sequence: CSASHSTDYGYTF. CDR3 DNA sequence: TGCAGTGCTAGTCACTCGACGGACTATGGCTACACCTTC.

V gene TRBV29-1 combines with J gene TRBJ2-2; tentative D call: TRBD1 (6 bases). Germline V lookup: CDR1 SQVTM, CDR2 ANQGSEA. This CDR3 contains 14 residues. Trimming left V 4 bases short and J 0 bases short, with 9 bases between. CDR3 loop: CSVGDTSNTGELFF. Here the CDR3 DNA reads TGCAGCGTTGGGGACACATCGAACACCGGGGAGCTGTTTTTT.

Remarks on this clonotype: At one of its ends the junction is not consistent with the germline gene, which may arise from a read error. The gene calls are TRBV9 and TRBJ2-3; 10 bases match TRBD2. Germline V gene lookup returns CDR1 SGDLS and CDR2 YYNGEE. The CDR3 sequence is 15 residues long. The CDR3 loop is CAGSVLAGVTDTQYF. CDR3 in DNA: TGTGCCGGCAGCGTGCTAGCGGGAGTGACAGATACGCAGTATTTT.

J is TRBJ2-7 and V is TRBV20-1; D might be TRBD1 (5 bases). V was trimmed by 5 bases and J by 3 bases, leaving 11 bases between them. From germline, CDR1 is DFQATT and CDR2 SNEGSKA (reference sequence). CDR3 length equals 12 residues. The chain's CDR3 is CSAQRGHYEQYF. DNA for the CDR3: TGCAGTGCTCAAAGGGGCCACTACGAGCAGTACTTC.

This clonotype was counted between two and nine times. The chain combines TRBV28 with TRBJ2-7; 7 bases are shared with TRBD1. There are 14 residues in the CDR3. Looked up from germline, CDR1 is MDHEN and CDR2 is SYDVKM. The J segment lost 0 bases and the V segment lost 6 bases, leaving 5 bases of the junction unmatched. The CDR3, as DNA: TGTGCCAGCAGCCCACAGGGGTCCTCCTACGAGCAGTACTTC. Translating gives CASSPQGSSYEQYF.

This clonotype was counted only a few times. V and J are TRBV7-8 and TRBJ2-3, with D unclear. Germline CDR1 SGHVS, CDR2 FQNEAQ. The CDR3 loop spans 16 amino acids. Trimming pared 1 base from V and 6 bases from J, leaving 17 bases between. In DNA, the CDR3 is TGTGCCAGCAGCTTAGAACTGGGTAGATCATGGGATACGCAGTATTTT. Protein sequence: CASSLELGRSWDTQYF.

This clonotype was seen just once. J is TRBJ2-7 and V is TRBV28; maybe TRBD1 (6 bases). There are 16 residues in the CDR3. V was shortened by 5 bases and J by 0 bases, with 17 bases between the two germline ends. Germline CDR1 and CDR2: MDHEN and SYDVKM. CDR3 DNA sequence: TGTGCCAGCAGTCCCCTCCCAGGGGCGGGCTCCTACGAGCAGTACTTC. Residues: CASSPLPGAGSYEQYF.

The chain joins TRBV6-2 or TRBV6-3 to TRBJ2-7, with TRBD1 matching over 7 bases. Germline CDR1 and CDR2: MNHEY and SVGEGT. The CDR3 runs to 11 residues. Trimming removed 6 bases from V and 5 bases from J; junction bases left unmatched: 1. In DNA form, the CDR3 reads TGTGCCAGCAGCGACAGGGACGAGCAGTACTTC. Translation gives CASSDRDEQYF.

The chain combines TRBV5-1 with TRBJ2-1; 9 bases are a match to TRBD2. The CDR3 loop spans 16 amino acids. V gave up 7 bases and J gave up 5 bases; unmatched junction bases: 13. CDR1 and CDR2 (germline): SGHRS, YFSETQ. The CDR3 nucleotides are TGCGCCAGCTCCCCTGTTGGCGGGGGGGGAGACAATGAGCAGTTCTTC. Its protein product is CASSPVGGGGDNEQFF.

The rearrangement uses TRBV29-1 and TRBJ2-2; 8 nucleotides align to TRBD2. The length of the CDR3 is 14 residues. Germline trimming cut 5 bases from V and 4 bases from J; bases unmatched to any gene: 6. In germline, CDR1 is SQVTM, CDR2 ANQGSEA. CDR3: CSVSLAGPTGELFF. The CDR3 nucleotides are TGCAGCGTTTCTCTAGCGGGTCCCACCGGGGAGCTGTTTTTT.

J is TRBJ1-5 and V is TRBV19; the D gene is possibly TRBD1 (6 bases). Germline V gives CDR1 LNHDA, CDR2 SQIVND (reference sequence). Deletions cut 7 bases from V and 4 bases from J, with 17 bases between. The CDR3 has 15 residues. The CDR3 region has the DNA TGTGCCAGTAAGCAGGGGACGAGAGGAAATCAGCCCCAGCATTTT. Its protein is CASKQGTRGNQPQHF.

This clonotype was seen more than once but under ten times. V gene TRBV29-1 combines with J gene TRBJ2-7; the D is unclear. The ends were cut back, 5 bases at V and 2 bases at J, with 16 bases in the middle. The CDR3 runs to 14 residues. The germline gives CDR1 SQVTM, CDR2 ANQGSEA. This CDR3 is CSVTIFADTYEQYF. CDR3 nucleotides: TGCAGCGTTACTATCTTCGCCGATACCTACGAGCAGTACTTC.

J is TRBJ2-7 and V is TRBV6-6; D possibly corresponds to TRBD1 (5 bases). Between the trimmed V and J ends, which lost 7 bases and 3 bases, there was a span of 13 bases. The CDR3 loop spans 13 amino acids. Germline CDR1 is MNHNY and CDR2 is SVGAGI (reference sequence). This chain's CDR3 is CASNKDNLYEQYF. The DNA of the CDR3 is TGTGCCAGCAATAAGGACAACCTCTACGAGCAGTACTTC.

This clonotype appeared a few times. V usage is TRBV29-1 and J usage is TRBJ1-1; a possible D gene is TRBD1 (5 bases). The V gene's germline CDR1 is SQVTM and CDR2 ANQGSEA. CDR3 size: 15 residues. V was cut by 6 bases and J by 4 bases, with 21 bases left in between. The CDR3 spells CSVEPGLHWGTEAFF. CDR3 nucleotide sequence: TGCAGCGTGGAACCAGGGCTCCACTGGGGCACTGAAGCTTTCTTT.

The chain recombines TRBV28 with TRBJ2-1, with D possibly called TRBD1 or TRBD2 (5 bases each). Germline V gene data show CDR1 as MDHEN and CDR2 as SYDVKM. The CDR3 has 13 residues. The V gene lost 6 bases and the J gene lost 4 bases, with 10 bases spanning the gap. CDR3 region: CASRTGHYNEQFF. The CDR3 bases are TGTGCCAGCAGGACGGGGCATTACAATGAGCAGTTCTTC.

A few counts support this clonotype. The rearrangement links TRBV18 to TRBJ1-4, with 7 bases aligning to TRBD1. CDR3 length: 11 amino acids. V lost 5 bases, J lost 11 bases, and 2 bases stayed unmatched. Germline CDR1 and CDR2: KGHSH and LQKENI. CDR3 protein: CASSAGQKLFF. The CDR3 nucleotides read TGTGCCAGCTCAGCGGGACAGAAACTGTTTTTT.

This clonotype occurred many times. The V call is TRBV20-1, the J call TRBJ2-1; D unclear. Germline V lookup: CDR1 DFQATT, CDR2 SNEGSKA (reference sequence). This CDR3 contains 15 residues. Trimming shortened V by 3 bases and J by 0 bases, and 12 bases separated the two germline ends. In nucleotides, the CDR3 is TGCAGTGCTAGTCCCGCCCAAAGCTCCTACAATGAGCAGTTCTTC. Protein product: CSASPAQSSYNEQFF.

The rearrangement joins TRBV6-1 to TRBJ1-3; D is uncertain. The CDR3 runs to 16 residues. The V gene's germline CDR1 is MNHNS and CDR2 SASEGT. With 6 bases removed from V and 0 bases from J, the gap between germline ends came to 15 bases. The CDR3 loop is CASRRTPRNSGNTIYF. DNA for the CDR3: TGTGCCAGCAGGCGGACGCCTCGTAACTCTGGAAACACCATATATTTT.

The chain has TRBV28 and TRBJ2-5, with 9 bases that match TRBD2. V lost 3 bases and J lost 0; bases outside the gene matches: 5. Germline CDR1 reads MDHEN; CDR2 reads SYDVKM. CDR3 length: 16 amino acids. CDR3 sequence reads: CASSFRRGGYQETQYF. CDR3 DNA: TGTGCCAGCAGTTTCCGGCGGGGGGGGTACCAAGAGACCCAGTACTTC.

The chain uses TRBV11-2 and TRBJ2-1; D ambiguous. The CDR3 spans 13 residues. Trimming left V 0 bases short and J 8 bases short, with 8 bases between. Germline CDR1 SGHAT, CDR2 FQNNGV. The CDR3 spells CASSLEFSDEQFF. As DNA, the CDR3 is TGTGCCAGCAGCTTAGAGTTTTCCGATGAGCAGTTCTTC.